This is a list of T cell receptor beta chains from one sample in a study of CD8+ T cells in alopecia areata. The method was immunoSEQ multiplex PCR; TCRdb's version includes in-frame clones alone and lacks a portion of them. This sample carries about 180,000 clones, around 63% of them seen once, and the ten largest clones take over 1.5%. The material was CD4+ T cells sorted from blood, obtained at week 0. These receptor sequences come from a human donor with alopecia areata. Each CDR3 is given with its conserved first and last residue. A D gene is named only where the DNA matches it firmly. Only part of the rows carry a size: once, few, many, or a class if the clone is expanded.

-	-	TRBV7-9	TRBJ1-2	TGTGCCAGCAGCTTAGATCGCCGGGGCTACACCTTC	CASSLDRRGYTF
few	-	TRBV14	TRBJ2-1	TGTGCCAGCAGCCAAGATGTGGGGGCTCACAATGAGCAGTTCTTC	CASSQDVGAHNEQFF
few	-	TRBV2	TRBJ2-7	TGTGCCAGCAGTGGGGCGGACAGCCTTGTAGGGGAGCAGTACTTC	CASSGADSLVGEQYF
few	TRBD1	TRBV5-1	TRBJ1-2	TGCGCCAGCAGCTGGGACAGGTCGGATTATGGCTACACCTTC	CASSWDRSDYGYTF
-	-	TRBV29-1	TRBJ2-7	TGCAGTGGATTAGGGGATAGGTCCTACGAGCAGTACTTC	CSGLGDRSYEQYF
-	-	TRBV30	TRBJ2-7	TGTGCCTGGAGTGCTTACTATTCCGACGAGCAGTACTTC	CAWSAYYSDEQYF
-	-	TRBV6-6	TRBJ2-5	TGTGCCAGCAGTTACTCGATGTCACAGTCGTTTGAGACCCAGTACTTC	CASSYSMSQSFETQYF
-	-	TRBV6-5	TRBJ2-7	TGTGCCAGCAGTTACCGGAGAAAGGCGAAATACGAGCAGTACTTC	CASSYRRKAKYEQYF
-	-	TRBV30	TRBJ2-7	TGTGCCTGGAGTGCCCCTGGGGGAAGCTCCTACGAGCAGTACTTC	CAWSAPGGSSYEQYF
once	-	TRBV30	TRBJ1-1	TGTGCCTGGGCAGGACAGTTGGTAAACACTGAAGCTTTCTTT	CAWAGQLVNTEAFF
-	-	TRBV4-1	TRBJ2-5	TGCGCCAGCAGCCAAGAGGGGATCCAAGAGACCCAGTACTTC	CASSQEGIQETQYF
-	-	TRBV6-6	TRBJ2-3	TGTGCCAGCAGTGTCACAGATACGCAGTATTTT	CASSVTDTQYF
-	-	TRBV29-1	TRBJ1-4	TGCAGCGTTCCCGGCGAGTTCGGAAAACTGTTTTTT	CSVPGEFGKLFF
-	-	TRBV5-4	TRBJ2-5	TGTGCCAGCAGCTTGTTTGGAGGGATGGAGACCCAGTACTTC	CASSLFGGMETQYF
-	-	TRBV7-9	TRBJ1-6	TGTGCCAGCAGCTTCACGTATTCACCCCTCCACTTT	CASSFTYSPLHF
-	-	TRBV4-3	TRBJ1-1	TGCGCCAGCAGTGATAACGGATCAGGGAACACTGAAGCTTTCTTT	CASSDNGSGNTEAFF
once	-	TRBV7-8	TRBJ2-4	TGTGCCAGCAGCTTCCCTCCAGGGAGAAAAACACTAATGGAAAACATTCAGTACTTC	CASSFPPGRKTLMENIQYF
-	-	TRBV9	TRBJ2-1	TGTGCCAGCAGCTCAGATGGGGGGCCTGTTGGTGAGCAGTTCTTC	CASSSDGGPVGEQFF
-	-	TRBV30	TRBJ2-3	TGTGCCTGGACAATCAGGGGCGCAAGCACAGATACGCAGTATTTT	CAWTIRGASTDTQYF
-	TRBD2	TRBV25-1	TRBJ2-3	TGTGCCAGCAGTGCCTTGGGAGGGAGCACAGATACGCAGTATTTT	CASSALGGSTDTQYF
once	-	TRBV30	TRBJ1-1	TGTGCCTGGAGGGCGCAGGGGCTGTACACTGAAGCTTTCTTT	CAWRAQGLYTEAFF
-	-	TRBV10-3	TRBJ1-2	TGTGCCATCAGTGAGTCCGTGGGGGCTCGGGATGGCTACACCTTC	CAISESVGARDGYTF
-	-	TRBV25-1	TRBJ2-7	TGTGCCAGCAGAGGACAAGGCAGGGTATATGGCGAGCAGTACTTC	CASRGQGRVYGEQYF
once	-	TRBV10-3	TRBJ2-2	TGTGCCATCAGTGAGTTCGGTCCTCACCTACCCACCGGGGAGCTGTTTTTT	CAISEFGPHLPTGELFF
-	-	TRBV29-1	TRBJ2-3	TGCAGCGTTGACGAGGGCACAGATACGCAGTATTTT	CSVDEGTDTQYF
-	TRBD2	TRBV5-1	TRBJ2-7	TGCGCCAGCAGCTCAAATGGACTAGCGGGGATCAACGAGCAGTACTTC	CASSSNGLAGINEQYF
-	-	TRBV29-1	TRBJ1-2	TGCAGCGTTGGTTTCAGGGAAGGCTACACCTTC	CSVGFREGYTF
-	-	TRBV5-5	TRBJ1-2	TGTGCCAGCAGCCCAGACCTGGTGGTTGGCTACACCTTC	CASSPDLVVGYTF
-	-	TRBV30	TRBJ1-5	TGTGCCTGGAGTGTACAGGGAAGCAATCAGCCCCAGCATTTT	CAWSVQGSNQPQHF
-	-	TRBV13	TRBJ2-5	TGTGCCAGCAGCTTAATAGCGAGCCAAGAGACCCAGTACTTC	CASSLIASQETQYF
-	-	TRBV9	TRBJ1-2	TGTGCCAGCAGCGTATCCGGCACAGACTTTTTTAACTATGGCTACACCTTC	CASSVSGTDFFNYGYTF
-	-	TRBV30	TRBJ2-1	TGTGCCTGGGCTTTCGGGACGGTCAGCTCCTACAATGAGCAGTTCTTC	CAWAFGTVSSYNEQFF
-	TRBD1	TRBV6-6	TRBJ2-1	TGTGCCAGCTTGGGACAGAACGGTGAGCAGTTCTTC	CASLGQNGEQFF
-	-	TRBV29-1	TRBJ1-2	TGCAGCGTTGAAGAAAGTGGGTGGCCAGGGACCTATGGCTACACCTTC	CSVEESGWPGTYGYTF
few	TRBD2	TRBV29-1	TRBJ2-1	TGCAGCGTGTCTCTAGCGGGGGGGAATCGGAATGAGCAGTTCTTC	CSVSLAGGNRNEQFF
-	-	TRBV28	TRBJ2-6	TGTGCCAGCAGAAAGACTGGGGCCAACGTCCTGACTTTC	CASRKTGANVLTF
few	-	TRBV2	TRBJ1-1	TGTGCCAGCAGCGTTGGTAGGGCAAACACTGAAGCTTTCTTT	CASSVGRANTEAFF
-	TRBD1	TRBV29-1	TRBJ2-7	TGCAGCGCCGGAGGGACAGGGTGGTCTCCCGAGCAGTACTTC	CSAGGTGWSPEQYF
-	TRBD1	TRBV10-2	TRBJ2-2	TGCGCCAGCAGAAGCACAGGGGTGGACGGGGAGCTGTTTTTT	CASRSTGVDGELFF
-	-	TRBV27	TRBJ2-7	TGTGCCAGCAGTTTTAGTACTTCCTACGAGCAGTACTTC	CASSFSTSYEQYF
-	TRBD1	TRBV27	TRBJ1-6	TGTGCCAGCAGTTTGGGTGAGAGGGGGCTTTACTCACCCCTCCACTTT	CASSLGERGLYSPLHF
many	TRBD1	TRBV19	TRBJ1-5	TGTGCCAGTAGTATTGACAGGGGAGCAGCCCCGCATTTT	CASSIDRGAAPHF
few	-	TRBV30	TRBJ2-2	TGTGCCGGGAAGAGTTTCGCGAACACCGGGGAGCTGTTTTTT	CAGKSFANTGELFF
few	TRBD2	TRBV5-1	TRBJ2-5	TGCGCCAGCAGCCCCGGGAGGAACCAAGAGACCCAGTACTTC	CASSPGRNQETQYF
-	-	TRBV25-1	TRBJ1-1	TGTGCCAGCAGTGAATTAGGGCTGGACGGGATCACTGAAGCTTTCTTT	CASSELGLDGITEAFF
-	-	TRBV29-1	TRBJ1-1	TGCAGCGTCGCACCGATCCTCCGACTCAACACTGAAGCTTTCTTT	CSVAPILRLNTEAFF
-	-	TRBV29-1	TRBJ1-2	TGCAGCGTTGATCCAGGGGTGACCTATGGCTACACCTTC	CSVDPGVTYGYTF
-	TRBD2	TRBV30	TRBJ2-3	TGTGCCTGGAGTGGGACTAGCGGGGGTGTTACGCAGTATTTT	CAWSGTSGGVTQYF
once	TRBD2	TRBV5-1	TRBJ2-3	TGCGCCAGCAGCTTCCCTAGCGGGGCCCTGCGGGAAGATACGCAGTATTTT	CASSFPSGALREDTQYF
-	-	TRBV27	TRBJ1-1	TGTGCCACTTCACTGAATCCCCGGACCGGCACTGAAGCTTTCTTT	CATSLNPRTGTEAFF
few	TRBD1	TRBV29-1	TRBJ1-2	TGCAGCGTTACCAGGGGGACGGGGTATGGCTACACCTTC	CSVTRGTGYGYTF
-	TRBD1	TRBV7-2	TRBJ2-5	TGTGCCAGCAGCTTACGAGGGGGCGCGGGAGAGACCCAGTACTTC	CASSLRGGAGETQYF
-	TRBD1	TRBV6-1	TRBJ2-2	TGTGCCAGCAGTGAAAAAAGAGGGACAGCTGCAAACACCGGGGAGCTGTTTTTT	CASSEKRGTAANTGELFF
-	TRBD1	TRBV29-1	TRBJ2-7	TGCAGCGGTAAGACAGGGGGCTCCGAGCAGTACTTC	CSGKTGGSEQYF
-	-	TRBV30	TRBJ1-2	TGTGCCTGGAGTGGACCCCCTGGCTACACCTTC	CAWSGPPGYTF